The TCR beta chain under discussion was sequenced for a study of T cell repertoires in cytomegalovirus infection. Each CDR3 protein is one row after TCRdb ran MiXCR on the reads. This table holds 400,000 to 600,000 distinct CDR3 sequences, roughly 43% found once. With regard to this clonotype: Its antigen is still unknown.

The CDR3 loop spans 12 amino acids. The V end was cut by 8 bases, the J end by 9 bases, with 11 bases between. Germline V gene data show CDR1 as MNHEY and CDR2 as SMNVEV (reference sequence). The specimen comprised cultured PBMCs, sampled from culture after CMV antigen stimulation. The chain combines TRBV27 with TRBJ1-6; unclear D gene. The sequence derives from a human donor in good health (CMV status not recorded). Some clones in this sample may be carry-over from other donors' samples. The CDR3 reads CASQTVGSPLHF. In nucleotides, the CDR3 is TGTGCCAGCCAGACGGTTGGTTCACCCCTCCACTTT.